Presented here are 26 T cell receptor beta chains from one specimen sequenced in a study of blood T cell repertoires in COVID-19. Sequencing was performed with immunoSEQ multiplex PCR; in TCRdb, only in-frame clones are kept and a portion is missing. The table shows roughly 150,000 clones, with under 90% occurring only once. The sequenced material came from PBMCs or T cells enriched from blood (not recorded which). Source of these receptors: a young woman who had been exposed to COVID-19.

This clone was seen once. This sequence joins TRBV19 and TRBJ1-6; D remains ambiguous. The ends were cut back, 2 bases at V and 5 bases at J, with 4 bases in the middle. This CDR3 has 13 residues. CDR1 and CDR2 (germline): LNHDA, SQIVND (reference sequence). The CDR3 nucleotides read TGTGCCAGTAGTATAAGCAATAATTCACCCCTCCACTTT. Translating gives CASSISNNSPLHF.

The chain has TRBV12-3 or TRBV12-4 and TRBJ1-4; no reliable D call. V gave up 6 bases and J gave up 6 bases, with 8 bases separating them. This CDR3 has 12 amino acids. The CDR3, as DNA: TGTGCCAGCAGCCCTACGTATGAAAAACTGTTTTTT. This translates into CASSPTYEKLFF.

The rearrangement joins TRBV29-1 to TRBJ2-7; 7 bases line up with TRBD1. Germline CDR1 is SQVTM and CDR2 is ANQGSEA. V shed 6 bases, J shed 0 bases, and the junction held 5 bases outside the gene matches. This CDR3 is built from 13 residues. The CDR3: CSVVRDSSYEQYF. The CDR3 nucleotides read TGCAGCGTGGTACGGGACAGCTCCTACGAGCAGTACTTC.

The chain couples TRBV10-3 to TRBJ1-2, with D possibly being TRBD1 (5 bases). Germline CDR1 reads ENHRY; CDR2 reads SYGVKD. This CDR3 region has 17 residues. The V end lost 1 base, the J end lost 6 bases, and 21 bases lay between the germline ends. The CDR3 DNA follows: TGTGCCATCAGTGAGTTTGAAGGAGGGGTGAACCCTAATGGCTACACCTTC. As protein: CAISEFEGGVNPNGYTF.

The chain combines TRBV19 with TRBJ1-1; 7 bases agree with TRBD1. CDR3 length: 15 amino acids. CDR1 is LNHDA and CDR2 is SQIVND in the germline V gene (reference sequence). The V gene end was trimmed by 6 bases and the J gene end by 6 bases; junction bases not matched to a gene: 13. The CDR3 DNA sequence: TGTGCCAGTAGGGTCCAGGGGGGCGGGGATGCTGAAGCTTTCTTT. Protein product: CASRVQGGGDAEAFF.

This rearrangement joins TRBV6-2 or TRBV6-3 to TRBJ2-3; weak D call: TRBD1 (5 bases). This CDR3 comprises 16 residues. V was trimmed by 4 bases and J by 0 bases, leaving 14 bases between them. The germline V gene encodes CDR1 MNHEY and CDR2 SVGEGT. The CDR3 here is CASSLTGLPSTDTQYF. CDR3 nucleotides: TGTGCCAGCAGTTTAACAGGCCTACCTAGCACAGATACGCAGTATTTT.

This sequence joins TRBV6-5 and TRBJ2-1; 9 nucleotides line up with TRBD2. This CDR3 is 15 amino acids long. J gave up 5 bases and V 7 bases, and 9 bases lay outside the gene matches. Germline values: CDR1 MNHEY, CDR2 SVGAGI. CDR3 amino acids: CASKTGLAGNNEQFF. CDR3 sequence (DNA): TGTGCCAGCAAAACGGGGCTAGCGGGAAACAATGAGCAGTTCTTC.

The chain employs TRBV19 and TRBJ2-5, with 11 bases fitting TRBD2. V lost 9 bases, J lost 7 bases, and 13 bases stayed unmatched. Germline CDR1 is LNHDA and CDR2 is SQIVND (reference sequence). The CDR3 loop spans 15 amino acids. CDR3 sequence: CASRFGTSGMGTQYF. CDR3 coding DNA: TGTGCCAGCCGTTTTGGGACTAGCGGAATGGGGACCCAGTACTTC.

This clone was detected a few times. The genes are TRBV4-1 and TRBJ1-1, with D hard to call. The CDR3 runs 13 residues. Germline-derived CDR1 and CDR2 are MGHRA and YSYEKL. V was cut by 7 bases and J by 1 base, with 10 bases left in between. The CDR3: CASTPVGNTEAFF. CDR3 DNA: TGCGCCAGCACCCCGGTCGGGAACACTGAAGCTTTCTTT.

The V gene is TRBV10-2, the J gene TRBJ2-2, with TRBD1 matching 7 bases. The CDR3 is 15 residues long. Trimming at V came to 2 bases and at J to 4 bases, leaving 4 bases not matched to a gene. CDR1 is WSHSY and CDR2 is SAAADI in the germline V gene. DNA of the CDR3: TGCGCCAGCAGTGAGGGCGCAGGGGGCACCGGGGAGCTGTTTTTT. Translated, it gives CASSEGAGGTGELFF.

V is TRBV5-1 and J is TRBJ2-5; 11 positions match TRBD2. The length of the CDR3 is 14 residues. In germline, CDR1 is SGHRS, CDR2 YFSETQ. The V segment lost 4 bases and the J segment 3 bases; nucleotides outside the gene matches: 2. The CDR3 reads CASSLTSGKETQYF. In DNA, the CDR3 is TGCGCCAGCAGCCTGACTAGCGGGAAAGAGACCCAGTACTTC.

The chain recombines TRBV29-1 with TRBJ1-2; 10 nucleotides align to TRBD1. Germline V lookup: CDR1 SQVTM, CDR2 ANQGSEA. The V gene end was trimmed by 5 bases and the J gene end by 4 bases; junction bases not matched to a gene: 13. The CDR3 consists of 16 residues. For the CDR3, the DNA is TGCAGCGTTACCCAAGGACAGGGGGGGAGAGGCTATGGCTACACCTTC. Amino acid sequence: CSVTQGQGGRGYGYTF.

This rearrangement joins TRBV29-1 to TRBJ1-2; D may be TRBD1 (5 bases). The germline V gene encodes CDR1 SQVTM and CDR2 ANQGSEA. This CDR3 is 14 amino acids long. The V end lost 5 bases, the J end lost 6 bases, and 19 bases lay between the germline ends. This CDR3 reads CSVIVGQGSDGYTF. CDR3 nucleotide sequence: TGCAGCGTTATCGTTGGGCAGGGATCCGATGGCTACACCTTC.

This chain uses TRBV5-4 with TRBJ2-1; D possibly corresponds to TRBD2 (6 bases). V lost 0 bases and J 10 bases, leaving 11 bases between the germline ends. CDR1 is SGHNT and CDR2 is YYREEE in the germline V gene (reference sequence). CDR3 length: 13 residues. The CDR3 region is CASSLDPGVEQFF. In DNA, the CDR3 is TGTGCCAGCAGCTTGGATCCGGGAGTCGAGCAGTTCTTC.

The genes are TRBV7-8 and TRBJ1-5; no clear D. Germline lookup yields CDR1 SGHVS and CDR2 FQNEAQ. The CDR3 has 15 residues. The V gene lost 2 bases and the J gene lost 0 bases, with 8 bases spanning the gap. The CDR3 region has the DNA TGTGCCAGCAGCTTATTACAGAATAGCAATCAGCCCCAGCATTTT. Translation gives CASSLLQNSNQPQHF.

V gene TRBV24-1 combines with J gene TRBJ2-3; TRBD2 might be the D (6 bases). The CDR3 spans 16 residues. Trimming removed 1 base from V and 2 bases from J, with 12 bases in between. Germline V gives CDR1 KGHDR, CDR2 SFDVKD. The CDR3 coding sequence is TGTGCCACCAGTGATTTTTCCGGGAGCAACACAGATACGCAGTATTTT. It is translated as CATSDFSGSNTDTQYF.

V and J are TRBV5-4 and TRBJ2-1, with TRBD2 matching 13 bases. CDR1 SGHNT and CDR2 YYREEE come from the germline V gene (reference sequence). The CDR3 is made up of 18 amino acids. V trimming: 0 bases; J trimming: 1 base; junction bases outside the gene matches: 4. The CDR3 DNA reads TGTGCCAGCAGCTTGGATGGACTAGCGGGAGTATCCTACAATGAGCAGTTCTTC. The encoded protein is CASSLDGLAGVSYNEQFF. Together with reference TRBV5-4 and TRBJ2-1, the CDR3 gives the full variable domain: ETGVTQSPTHLIKTRGQQVTLRCSSQSGHNTVSWYQQALGQGPQFIFQYYREEENGRGNFPPRFSGLQFPNYSSELNVNALELDDSALYLCASSLDGLAGVSYNEQFFGPGTRLTVL.

A single count supports this clone. The CDR3 DNA follows: TGTGCCAGCAGCCAATCTCGGAACCCCCTAGCGGGAGTGGGTAATGAGCAGTTCTTC. Amino acids: CASSQSRNPLAGVGNEQFF. V is TRBV3-1 (or the pseudogene TRBV3-2) and J is TRBJ2-1, with 10 nucleotides matching TRBD2. The CDR3 extends over 19 amino acids. V dropped 2 bases and J dropped 7; count of bases not matched to a gene: 17. CDR1 LGHDT and CDR2 YNNKEL come from the germline V gene (reference sequence).

This clone was found once. The V call is TRBV2, the J call TRBJ1-2, with TRBD1 matching 8 bases. There are 15 residues in the CDR3. V was pared by 7 bases and J by 5 bases, with 12 bases of the junction left unmatched. Germline values: CDR1 SNHLY, CDR2 FYNNEI. CDR3 in amino acids: CASTPTAGGVYGYTF. The DNA for the CDR3 is TGTGCCAGCACCCCGACGGCAGGGGGCGTTTATGGCTACACCTTC.

V gene TRBV30 combines with J gene TRBJ2-7; 7 bases match TRBD2. The V gene end was trimmed by 3 bases and the J gene end by 7 bases; junction bases not matched to a gene: 12. CDR3 length: 14 residues. Germline lookup yields CDR1 GTSNPN and CDR2 SVGIG (reference sequence). CDR3 residues: CAWRLGQLGREQYF. In DNA, the CDR3 is TGTGCCTGGAGGCTAGGGCAGCTCGGGAGGGAGCAGTACTTC.

The rearrangement uses TRBV7-2 and TRBJ2-7; TRBD2 matches at 9 bases. Per germline, CDR1 SGHTA and CDR2 FQGNSA. J was trimmed by 3 bases and V by 5 bases; bases with no gene match: 5. The CDR3 spans 14 residues. DNA for the CDR3: TGTGCCAGCAGCCCGAGCGGGAGGAGCTACGAGCAGTACTTC. It translates to CASSPSGRSYEQYF.

The chain carries TRBV19 and TRBJ2-1; tentative D call: TRBD2 (6 bases). Per the germline V gene, CDR1 is LNHDA and CDR2 is SQIVND (reference sequence). Trimming pared 3 bases from V and 5 bases from J, leaving 20 bases between. CDR3 length: 17 amino acids. The CDR3, as DNA: TGTGCCAGTAGTATGATCCGGGGGAGGAAGCAAGACAATGAGCAGTTCTTC. Protein: CASSMIRGRKQDNEQFF.

The chain has TRBV24-1 and TRBJ2-7; D may be TRBD1 (5 bases). The V end was cut by 3 bases, the J end by 8 bases, with 13 bases between. From germline, CDR1 is KGHDR and CDR2 SFDVKD. This CDR3 has 13 amino acids. The CDR3 region is CATSDTTVRKQYF. DNA of the CDR3: TGTGCCACCAGTGATACGACAGTAAGGAAGCAGTACTTC.

V usage is TRBV25-1 and J usage is TRBJ2-7; D perhaps matches TRBD1 (6 bases). The germline V gene encodes CDR1 MGHDK and CDR2 SYGVNS. V gave up 3 bases and J gave up 4 bases, with 16 bases separating them. The CDR3 sequence is 15 residues long. The CDR3 nucleotides read TGTGCCAGCAGTGAGGTTACAGGGAGATTGTACGAGCAGTACTTC. Translation gives CASSEVTGRLYEQYF.

The chain is built from TRBV5-4 and TRBJ2-7, with 8 bases identical to TRBD2. The V gene end was trimmed by 9 bases and the J gene end by 4 bases; junction bases not matched to a gene: 12. This CDR3 spans 14 amino acids. Per the germline V gene, CDR1 is SGHNT and CDR2 is YYREEE (reference sequence). For the CDR3, the DNA is TGTGCCACCAGTAGCGGGGCTGAGACGTACGAGCAGTACTTC. Translated, it gives CATSSGAETYEQYF.

V is TRBV6-1 and J is TRBJ2-1, with 7 bases fitting TRBD1. CDR1 MNHNS and CDR2 SASEGT come from the germline V gene. The CDR3 has 17 amino acids. Trimming took 2 bases from V and 3 from J; bases not matched to a gene: 10. The CDR3 DNA sequence: TGTGCCAGCAGTGAATCTTCTTGGGCAGGGGGCTACAATGAGCAGTTCTTC. It yields the protein CASSESSWAGGYNEQFF.